The 30 T cell receptor beta chains below come from one sample, sequenced in a study of T cells in Graves' hyperthyroidism and ophthalmopathy. RNA transcripts gave rise to amplified TCR beta CDR3 regions. The study used the HTBI primer set for a first-round RT-PCR of the TCR CDR3. A single record per CDR3 protein comes from TCRdb applying MiXCR to the multiplex PCR reads. The data hold about 710,000 distinct CDR3 sequences, with about 15% observed a single time. The specimen sequenced was blood. The receptor set was obtained from a man aged 18 to 29 with Graves' hyperthyroidism.

This clonotype has more than one count but fewer than ten. The chain recombines TRBV19 with TRBJ2-3; D is perhaps TRBD2 (6 bases). This CDR3 region has 16 residues. Germline CDR1 and CDR2: LNHDA and SQIVND (reference sequence). V shed 4 bases and J shed 4 bases, with 18 bases lying between them. The CDR3: CASSNHQRVMADTQYF. The CDR3, as DNA: TGTGCCAGTAGTAACCACCAGCGGGTGATGGCAGATACGCAGTATTTT.

This clonotype was seen more than once but under ten times. V and J are TRBV29-1 and TRBJ2-7; weak D call: TRBD1 (5 bases). The germline V and J ends were trimmed by 7 bases and 4 bases, with 8 bases remaining between them. The CDR3 is 10 amino acids. Germline assignment: CDR1 SQVTM and CDR2 ANQGSEA. CDR3 amino acids: CSATGYEQYF. The DNA for the CDR3 is TGCAGCGCCACAGGTTACGAGCAGTACTTC.

The J gene is TRBJ2-2, the V gene TRBV29-1; weak D call: TRBD1 (5 bases). The CDR3 has 13 amino acids. In germline, CDR1 is SQVTM, CDR2 ANQGSEA. V was shortened by 6 bases and J by 3 bases, with 11 bases between the two germline ends. Here the CDR3 DNA reads TGCAGCGTGCCCAGGGTGGACACCGGGGAGCTGTTTTTT. It is translated as CSVPRVDTGELFF.

The rearrangement links TRBV18 to TRBJ2-2, with 7 positions matching TRBD2. The CDR3 has 14 residues. The V and J ends lost 8 bases and 4 bases, in that order; junction bases with no gene match: 7. CDR1 KGHSH and CDR2 LQKENI come from the germline V gene. CDR3 bases: TGTGCCAGCCCTCTGGCGGGAGCCACCGGGGAGCTGTTTTTT. Amino acid sequence: CASPLAGATGELFF.

J is TRBJ1-1 and V is TRBV4-1, with D maybe TRBD1 (6 bases). Trimming stripped 0 bases from V and 8 bases from J, with 10 bases between. There are 13 residues in the CDR3. Germline lookup yields CDR1 MGHRA and CDR2 YSYEKL. The chain's CDR3 is CASSQEQGGEAFF. Written as DNA, the CDR3 is TGCGCCAGCAGCCAAGAACAGGGTGGAGAAGCTTTCTTT.

This clonotype was picked up many times. The J gene is TRBJ2-5, the V gene TRBV2, with D possibly being TRBD1 or TRBD2 (5 bases each). The V gene's germline CDR1 is SNHLY and CDR2 FYNNEI. With 4 bases removed from V and 7 bases from J, the gap between germline ends came to 10 bases. This CDR3 has 12 residues. In DNA, the CDR3 is TGTGCCAGCAGTGCCGCGAGGGGGACCCAGTACTTC. Protein: CASSAARGTQYF.

The chain couples TRBV7-2 to TRBJ2-1; D is unresolved. CDR3 length: 13 amino acids. CDR1 is SGHTA and CDR2 is FQGNSA in the germline V gene. V was trimmed by 7 bases and J by 2 bases, leaving 9 bases between them. The CDR3 DNA follows: TGTGCCAGCACCCAGGCAACCTACAATGAGCAGTTCTTC. Its protein is CASTQATYNEQFF.

The rearrangement links TRBV10-3 to TRBJ2-1; 8 nucleotides match TRBD2. Trimming cost V 2 bases and J 7 bases; bases outside gene matches: 7. This CDR3 region has 15 residues. From germline, CDR1 is ENHRY and CDR2 SYGVKD. CDR3 sequence reads: CAISERAGGVNEQFF. The CDR3 DNA is TGTGCCATCAGTGAGAGGGCGGGAGGCGTTAATGAGCAGTTCTTC.

This clonotype has ten or more counts. CDR3 nucleotides: TGTGCCAGCAGTCAGCAGAACACTGAAGCTTTCTTT. It specifies CASSQQNTEAFF. V is TRBV12-3 or TRBV12-4 and J is TRBJ1-1; the D is unclear. The CDR3 loop spans 12 amino acids. V was shortened by 5 bases and J by 1 base, with 5 bases between the two germline ends.

This clonotype was seen at least ten times. The chain is built from TRBV11-3 and TRBJ2-3; D call uncertain. V was shortened by 0 bases and J by 3 bases, with 7 bases between the two germline ends. The CDR3 has 14 amino acids. Germline CDR1 SGHNT, CDR2 YENEEA. CDR3 DNA sequence: TGTGCCAGCAGCTTAGAAACATGGACAGATACGCAGTATTTT. Its translation is CASSLETWTDTQYF.

The chain recombines TRBV29-1 with TRBJ2-3; weak D call: TRBD1 (6 bases). Germline assignment: CDR1 SQVTM and CDR2 ANQGSEA. V gave up 8 bases and J gave up 3 bases, with 15 bases separating them. CDR3 length: 13 residues. Here the CDR3 DNA reads TGCAGCTCTGATATTCAGGGGACAGATACGCAGTATTTT. Translated: CSSDIQGTDTQYF.

The chain combines TRBV20-1 with TRBJ2-3, with TRBD1 identical over 11 bases. V gave up 1 base and J gave up 3 bases; unmatched junction bases: 3. Per germline, CDR1 DFQATT and CDR2 SNEGSKA (reference sequence). The CDR3 spans 15 residues. CDR3 bases: TGCAGTGCTAGAGGGACAGGGGGCGTGACAGATACGCAGTATTTT. Protein product: CSARGTGGVTDTQYF.

There are a few counts of this clonotype. The CDR3 region is CASSFVPGANTGELFF. Here the CDR3 DNA reads TGTGCCAGCAGCTTCGTCCCGGGGGCTAACACCGGGGAGCTGTTTTTT. The rearrangement joins TRBV28 to TRBJ2-2; the D call may be TRBD1 or TRBD2 (6 bases each). Germline values: CDR1 MDHEN, CDR2 SYDVKM. The CDR3 has 16 amino acids. The germline V and J ends were trimmed by 6 bases and 2 bases, with 16 bases remaining between them.

This clonotype was detected many times. The DNA is left out, because the CDR3 cannot be placed on it with certainty; the CDR3 is given as TCRdb lists it. V gene TRBV28 combines with J gene TRBJ1-5. The CDR3 extends over 16 residues, inclusive of both ends. CDR1 and CDR2 from the germline V gene are MDHEN and SYDVKM. This CDR3 is CASSFRAGRGNQPQHF.

The rearrangement uses TRBV20-1 and TRBJ2-3; no firm D call. V dropped 0 bases and J dropped 0 bases, with 7 bases sitting between them. The CDR3 is made up of 14 amino acids. Germline-derived CDR1 and CDR2 are DFQATT and SNEGSKA (reference sequence). The CDR3 DNA follows: TGCAGTGCTAGAGACCCCGGGAGCACAGATACGCAGTATTTT. It is translated as CSARDPGSTDTQYF.

This clonotype has a handful of counts. This chain connects TRBV29-1 to TRBJ1-1, with 12 bases matching TRBD1. The CDR3 loop spans 12 amino acids. Germline V lookup: CDR1 SQVTM, CDR2 ANQGSEA. The CDR3 region has the DNA TGCAGAGGGGGGACAGGGGGCGTTGAAGCTTTCTTT. Translation: CRGGTGGVEAFF.

The table lists this clonotype with a few counts. The CDR3 DNA follows: TGTGCCAGCAGCCAAGACGCCTTTTCGAGCGGGTCCAACAGTAACGCATTCGAGCAGTTCTTC. Residues: CASSQDAFSSGSNSNAFEQFF. The V gene is TRBV3-1, the J gene TRBJ2-1, with D possibly matching TRBD2 (6 bases). The CDR3 is made up of 21 amino acids. Germline CDR1 LGHDT, CDR2 YNNKEL (reference sequence). The ends were cut back, 0 bases at V and 10 bases at J, with 34 bases in the middle.

V usage is TRBV20-1 and J usage is TRBJ2-3, with no clear D. This CDR3 region has 14 residues. The germline V gene has CDR1 DFQATT and CDR2 SNEGSKA (reference sequence). Trimming pared 3 bases from V and 5 bases from J, leaving 15 bases between. Here the CDR3 reads CSARVTTLGDTQYF. CDR3 coding DNA: TGCAGTGCTAGGGTAACTACCCTGGGAGATACGCAGTATTTT.

This clonotype occurred a few times. This chain joins TRBV6-1 and TRBJ1-1, with 7 positions matching TRBD1. CDR1 MNHNS and CDR2 SASEGT come from the germline V gene. The CDR3 sequence is 13 residues long. Germline trimming cut 5 bases from V and 5 bases from J; bases unmatched to any gene: 5. CDR3 DNA sequence: TGTGCCAGCAGTCGAACAGGGGAGACTGAAGCTTTCTTT. It codes for CASSRTGETEAFF.

This clonotype has only a few counts. The CDR3 protein is CASSLRDRAFF. The CDR3 DNA sequence: TGTGCCAGCAGTCTTAGGGACAGGGCTTTCTTT. V usage is TRBV28 and J usage is TRBJ1-1, with 8 bases matching TRBD1. V gave up 5 bases and J gave up 11 bases; unmatched junction bases: 4. The CDR3 extends over 11 amino acids. CDR1 and CDR2 (germline): MDHEN, SYDVKM.

There are many counts of this clonotype. The rearrangement joins TRBV7-9 to TRBJ2-1; the match to TRBD2 covers 9 bases. The ends lost 5 bases at V and 2 bases at J; junction bases unmatched: 7. This CDR3 contains 16 residues. CDR1 SEHNR and CDR2 FQNEAQ come from the germline V gene (reference sequence). This chain's CDR3 is CASSPQTSGAYNEQFF. CDR3 DNA: TGTGCCAGCAGCCCCCAGACTAGCGGAGCCTACAATGAGCAGTTCTTC. The variable domain in full, with the rest retrieved from reference TRBV7-9 and TRBJ2-1, is DTGVSQNPRHKITKRGQNVTFRCDPISEHNRLYWYRQTLGQGPEFLTYFQNEAQLEKSRLLSDRFSAERPKGSFSTLEIQRTEQGDSAMYLCASSPQTSGAYNEQFFGPGTRLTVL.

This clonotype showed up just a few times. The genes are TRBV9 and TRBJ2-1, with a possible D match to TRBD2 (6 bases). Germline V gives CDR1 SGDLS, CDR2 YYNGEE. V was cut by 0 bases and J by 0 bases, with 10 bases left in between. This CDR3 contains 16 residues. CDR3 bases: TGTGCCAGCAGCGTAGGGCTAGCGACCTCCTACAATGAGCAGTTCTTC. Amino acid sequence: CASSVGLATSYNEQFF.

This clonotype was seen more than once but under ten times. The V and J genes are TRBV4-1 and TRBJ2-1; 8 bases map to TRBD2. The CDR3 extends over 16 amino acids. The trim removed 1 base at V and 10 bases at J, leaving 12 bases unmatched. Germline CDR1 MGHRA, CDR2 YSYEKL. CDR3: CASSQVRSGSGEEQFF. In DNA, the CDR3 is TGCGCCAGCAGCCAAGTTCGGAGCGGGAGCGGGGAAGAGCAGTTCTTC.

This chain uses TRBV20-1 with TRBJ2-7; TRBD1 matches 10 bases. The CDR3 is 11 amino acids. J was trimmed by 9 bases and V by 5 bases; bases with no gene match: 4. Germline lookup yields CDR1 DFQATT and CDR2 SNEGSKA (reference sequence). CDR3 sequence reads: CSAGDRGWQYF. CDR3 DNA: TGCAGTGCTGGGGACAGGGGTTGGCAGTACTTC.

This clonotype has ten or more counts. The rearrangement links TRBV7-9 to TRBJ2-3, with D maybe TRBD2 (5 bases). Germline values: CDR1 SEHNR, CDR2 FQNEAQ (reference sequence). The CDR3 runs to 12 residues. Trimming left V 2 bases short and J 11 bases short, with 11 bases between. Here the CDR3 DNA reads TGTGCCAGCAGCTTAACTTACGAGGGGCAGTATTTT. As protein: CASSLTYEGQYF.

This clonotype turned up a few times. The chain couples TRBV6-5 to TRBJ1-1; 9 bases are shared with TRBD1. The CDR3 is made up of 14 amino acids. With 3 bases clipped from V and 3 bases from J, the junction kept 2 bases outside the gene matches. Per germline, CDR1 MNHEY and CDR2 SVGAGI. The CDR3 protein is CASSYRTGDTEAFF. The CDR3 nucleotides read TGTGCCAGCAGTTATCGGACAGGGGACACTGAAGCTTTCTTT.

The chain uses TRBV5-6 and TRBJ2-3; 7 bases agree with TRBD1. Germline V CDR1 and CDR2: SGHDT, YYEEEE. The CDR3 loop spans 17 amino acids. The V gene end was trimmed by 0 bases and the J gene end by 3 bases; junction bases not matched to a gene: 10. The chain's CDR3 is CASSLALTGISTDTQYF. The CDR3 coding sequence is TGTGCCAGCAGCTTGGCACTGACAGGGATATCGACAGATACGCAGTATTTT. The whole variable domain, remainder taken from reference TRBV5-6 and TRBJ2-3, is DAGVTQSPTHLIKTRGQQVTLRCSPKSGHDTVSWYQQALGQGPQFIFQYYEEEERQRGNFPDRFSGHQFPNYSSELNVNALLLGDSALYLCASSLALTGISTDTQYFGPGTRLTVL.

This clonotype was observed a few times. The chain carries TRBV24-1 and TRBJ1-1; no clear D. This CDR3 is built from 12 residues. V shed 6 bases and J shed 1 base, with 5 bases lying between them. The V gene's germline CDR1 is KGHDR and CDR2 SFDVKD. The CDR3 DNA sequence: TGTGCCACCAGTCGGGGGAACACTGAAGCTTTCTTT. It is translated as CATSRGNTEAFF.

In its sample, this clonotype was seen a few times. The chain recombines TRBV19 with TRBJ1-1, with D hard to call. CDR3 length: 14 residues. The V gene's germline CDR1 is LNHDA and CDR2 SQIVND (reference sequence). Between the trimmed V and J ends, which lost 1 base and 3 bases, there was a span of 9 bases. The CDR3 here is CASSIGPEDTEAFF. The CDR3 nucleotides are TGTGCCAGTAGTATAGGTCCAGAGGACACTGAAGCTTTCTTT.

V is TRBV2 and J is TRBJ2-2, with 13 bases aligning to TRBD2. This CDR3 comprises 15 residues. Germline V gene lookup returns CDR1 SNHLY and CDR2 FYNNEI. V was clipped by 4 bases and J by 7 bases; unmatched bases: 3. The DNA of the CDR3 is TGTGCCAGCAGTGGTACTAGCGGGGGGGTCGGGGAGCTGTTTTTT. Amino acids: CASSGTSGGVGELFF.